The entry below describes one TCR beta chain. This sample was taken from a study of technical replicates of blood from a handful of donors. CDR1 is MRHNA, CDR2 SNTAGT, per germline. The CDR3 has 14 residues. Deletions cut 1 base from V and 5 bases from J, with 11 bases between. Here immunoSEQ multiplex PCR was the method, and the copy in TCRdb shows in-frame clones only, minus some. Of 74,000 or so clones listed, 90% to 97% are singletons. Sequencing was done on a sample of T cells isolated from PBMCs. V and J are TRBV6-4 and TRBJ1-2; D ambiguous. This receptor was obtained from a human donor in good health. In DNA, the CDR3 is TGTGCCAGCAGTGACTATCTACAGAATTATGGCTACACCTTC. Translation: CASSDYLQNYGYTF.